The rows below give T cell receptor beta chains drawn from one sample of a study of Ad26.COV2.S vaccination and SARS-CoV-2 variants. Here immunoSEQ multiplex PCR was the method, and the copy in TCRdb shows in-frame clones only, minus some. The sample consists of about 680,000 clones, more than 80% of them appearing once. The source was peripheral blood, collected in a trial of Ad26.COV2.S vaccine versus placebo. The receptors shown here come from a person between 18 and 65 years old who received the Ad26.COV2.S COVID-19 vaccine or a placebo. CDR3s include the opening cysteine and the closing phenylalanine or tryptophan. The order of the fields is D gene, clone size, J gene, V gene, CDR3 DNA, CDR3 protein. The D gene is left open where the match is weak. Some rows mark clone size as missing; the rest say once, few, many or name a class of expanded clone.

TRBD1,.,TRBJ1-5,TRBV6-5,TGTGCCAGCAGGGGGACAGGGGAAGGTCAGCCCCAGCATTTT,CASRGTGEGQPQHF
.,once,TRBJ1-6,TRBV7-2,TGTGCCAGCAGCTTAGCTACGGGGAACGGACCCCTCCACTTT,CASSLATGNGPLHF
TRBD1,.,TRBJ2-7,TRBV10-3,TGTGCCATCAGTGGTTGGGACAGGGCCGCCTACGAGCAGTACTTC,CAISGWDRAAYEQYF
.,.,TRBJ1-2,TRBV12-3/TRBV12-4,TGTGCCAGCAGTCAGGACAGAGTCTATGGCTACACCTTC,CASSQDRVYGYTF
TRBD2,.,TRBJ2-7,TRBV29-1,TGCAGCGTTGAAGATCGAAGCGGGAAAGGCTACGAGCAGTACTTC,CSVEDRSGKGYEQYF
TRBD1,.,TRBJ2-7,TRBV30,TGTGCCTGCCTGAACAGGGGGAGGTACGAGCAGTACTTC,CACLNRGRYEQYF
.,.,TRBJ1-3,TRBV12-3/TRBV12-4,TGTGCCAGCAGTTTTACAGCCTTTGACACCATATATTTT,CASSFTAFDTIYF
.,.,TRBJ2-7,TRBV12-3/TRBV12-4,TGTGCCAGCAGTGGATTCTCCTACGAGCAGTACTTC,CASSGFSYEQYF
TRBD1,.,TRBJ1-1,TRBV5-6,TGTGCCAGCAGCCCGGTAGGGGGCAGGAACACTGAAGCTTTCTTT,CASSPVGGRNTEAFF
.,.,TRBJ1-2,TRBV29-1,TGCAGCGTTGAACTTAGCAGGTCGAACTATGGCTACACCTTC,CSVELSRSNYGYTF
TRBD2,.,TRBJ2-5,TRBV20-1,TGCAGTGCTAGTAAACTAGCGGGAGACCTCCAAGAGACCCAGTACTTC,CSASKLAGDLQETQYF
.,.,TRBJ1-2,TRBV14,TGTGCCAGCAGCCATAGGGACACGCGTAACTATGGCTACACCTTC,CASSHRDTRNYGYTF
.,once,TRBJ2-3,TRBV18,TGTGCCAGCTCACCACGCAACGGGGGCACAGATACGCAGTATTTT,CASSPRNGGTDTQYF
.,.,TRBJ2-3,TRBV7-2,TGTGCCAGCAGCTTAGGACAGAGGATAGATACGCAGTATTTT,CASSLGQRIDTQYF
TRBD2,.,TRBJ2-3,TRBV7-2,TGTGCCAGCAGCGCCGGACTAGCGGGGGCGCAGTATTTT,CASSAGLAGAQYF
.,.,TRBJ2-2,TRBV11-2,TGTGCCAGCAGCTTAGCGGGCAGGGCAAAAGCCGGGGAGCTGTTTTTT,CASSLAGRAKAGELFF
.,.,TRBJ2-3,TRBV18,TGTGCCAGCTCACCTAGACTAGGGACAGGCACAGATACGCAGTATTTT,CASSPRLGTGTDTQYF
.,.,TRBJ2-3,TRBV10-3,TGTGCCATCAGTGAGACTAGTCACCACACAGATACGCAGTATTTT,CAISETSHHTDTQYF
TRBD2,.,TRBJ2-7,TRBV5-4,TGTGCCAGCAGCCCGCTAGCGGGAGGGCCTGGCGAGCAGTACTTC,CASSPLAGGPGEQYF
TRBD2,.,TRBJ2-7,TRBV27,TGTGCCAGCTCGACTAGCGGCTCTTACGAGCAGTACTTC,CASSTSGSYEQYF
.,.,TRBJ2-1,TRBV7-8,TGTGCCAGCAGCTTAGAGGGGTCCTACAATGAGCAGTTCTTC,CASSLEGSYNEQFF
.,.,TRBJ2-3,TRBV4-1,TGCGCCAGCAGCCCACCAGCTCTTGCGGAGAGAGGTAATACGCAGTATTTT,CASSPPALAERGNTQYF
.,.,TRBJ2-3,TRBV24-1,TGTGCCACCAGTGACCATAGGTGGCGCACAGATACGCAGTATTTT,CATSDHRWRTDTQYF
.,.,TRBJ1-1,TRBV6-2/TRBV6-3,TGTGCCAGCAGTTACCGCAGACACACTGAAGCTTTCTTT,CASSYRRHTEAFF
.,.,TRBJ2-5,TRBV7-8,TGTGCCAGCAGCTTAGACCCCCAGGCGACCCAGTACTTC,CASSLDPQATQYF
TRBD1,.,TRBJ2-7,TRBV19,TGTGCCAGTAGTACCGGACAGGGGGAAGGCGAGCAGTACTTC,CASSTGQGEGEQYF
.,.,TRBJ1-1,TRBV6-5,TGTGCCAGCATCAACCCAGGAGAAGCTTTCTTT,CASINPGEAFF
TRBD1,.,TRBJ1-2,TRBV19,TGTGCCAGTAGTTTTAGGACAGGGAGGGACTATGGCTACACCTTC,CASSFRTGRDYGYTF
.,.,TRBJ2-2,TRBV24-1,TGTGCCACCAGTGATTTGCGAGGGGCAGCAAACACCGGGGAGCTGTTTTTT,CATSDLRGAANTGELFF
.,.,TRBJ2-5,TRBV7-9,TGTGCCAGCAGCTCAAATGACAAGCAAGAGACCCAGTACTTC,CASSSNDKQETQYF
.,once,TRBJ2-7,TRBV7-6,TGTGCCAGCAGCTTAGCCCAGCCCTACGAGCAGTACTTC,CASSLAQPYEQYF
TRBD1,few,TRBJ1-3,TRBV18,TGTGCCAGCTCACCACCGGGACAGGGGGCTGGAAACACCATATATTTT,CASSPPGQGAGNTIYF
.,.,TRBJ2-3,TRBV7-8,TGTGCCAGCAGCCCAGGGGGGGCCGGTACAGATACGCAGTATTTT,CASSPGGAGTDTQYF
.,.,TRBJ2-3,TRBV6-2/TRBV6-3,TGTGCCAGCAGTTACGGCCAGCGGGTCGATACGCAGTATTTT,CASSYGQRVDTQYF
.,.,TRBJ2-1,TRBV6-2/TRBV6-3,TGTGCCAGCAGTTACAATCATGAGCAGTTCTTC,CASSYNHEQFF
.,.,TRBJ2-4,TRBV7-8,TGTGCCAGCAGCCCCCGAGGACAGCCCCTAGCCAAAAACATTCAGTACTTC,CASSPRGQPLAKNIQYF
.,once,TRBJ1-2,TRBV6-2/TRBV6-3,TGTGCCAGCAGTTCTCCCAATCTGAACGGCTACACCTTC,CASSSPNLNGYTF
.,.,TRBJ1-2,TRBV11-2,TGTGCCAGCAGCTTGGGGGACTATGGCTACACCTTC,CASSLGDYGYTF
.,.,TRBJ2-7,TRBV7-3,TGTGCCAGCAGCTTGACGGAGGGCTACGAGCAGTACTTC,CASSLTEGYEQYF
.,.,TRBJ2-3,TRBV6-4,TGTGCCAGCAGTGACTCGTCGGGGCTAGCAGATACGCAGTATTTT,CASSDSSGLADTQYF